Described below is a single T cell receptor beta chain sequence and its context. As processed by the authors: It was from reference gene primer amplification that nucleated cell counts were estimated. Profiled with immunoSEQ multiplex PCR; TCRdb holds only in-frame clones, not every one. V and J calls and clone size come straight from that table; D and trimming were deduced from the DNA. Of 30,000 to 35,000 clones in the sample, about 89% are singletons; the top ten hold more than 9%. The sample comes from a study of blood T cell repertoires in COVID-19. Overall study context: Italy, Spain and the United States were the sources of the convalescent and acute COVID-19 samples. PBMCs, B-cell-depleted T cells, or T cells provided the cDNA or gDNA that made up the material.

This CDR3 region has 17 residues. Looked up from germline, CDR1 is LNHNV and CDR2 is YYDKDF (reference sequence). With 0 bases clipped from V and 2 bases from J, the junction kept 8 bases outside the gene matches. This clonotype originated in a human donor with active COVID-19. The donor label of this sample is uncertain. The material sequenced was peripheral blood. The chain has TRBV15 and TRBJ2-7, with TRBD2 matching 9 bases. DNA of the CDR3: TGTGCCACCAGCAGAGATATCGGCGGGAGGGCCCCCTACGAGCAGTACTTC. Protein product: CATSRDIGGRAPYEQYF.